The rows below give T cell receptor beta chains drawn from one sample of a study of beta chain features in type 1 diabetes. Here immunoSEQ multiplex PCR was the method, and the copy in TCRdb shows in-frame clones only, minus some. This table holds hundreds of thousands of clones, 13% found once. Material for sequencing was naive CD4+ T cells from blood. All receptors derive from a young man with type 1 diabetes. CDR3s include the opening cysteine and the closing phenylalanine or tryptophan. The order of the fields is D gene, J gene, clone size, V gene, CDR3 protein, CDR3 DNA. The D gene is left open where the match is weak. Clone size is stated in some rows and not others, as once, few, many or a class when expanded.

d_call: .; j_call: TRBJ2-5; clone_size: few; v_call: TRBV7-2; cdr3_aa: CASSWGIETQYF; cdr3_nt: TGTGCCAGCAGCTGGGGGATTGAGACCCAGTACTTC
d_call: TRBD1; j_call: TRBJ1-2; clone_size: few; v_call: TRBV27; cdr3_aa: CASRNSDRASGYTF; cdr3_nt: TGTGCCAGCAGAAACTCGGACAGGGCATCCGGCTACACCTTC
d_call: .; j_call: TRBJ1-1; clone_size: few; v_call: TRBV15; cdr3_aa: CATSRSSGTEAFF; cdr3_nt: TGTGCCACCAGCAGAAGTTCTGGGACTGAAGCTTTCTTT
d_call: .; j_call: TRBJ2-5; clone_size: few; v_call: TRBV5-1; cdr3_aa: CASSLGIQETQYF; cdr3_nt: TGCGCCAGCAGCTTGGGGATTCAAGAGACCCAGTACTTC
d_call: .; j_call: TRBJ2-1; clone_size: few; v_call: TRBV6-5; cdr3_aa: CASSYSLRGEEQFF; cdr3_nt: TGTGCCAGCAGTTACTCGTTGAGGGGCGAAGAGCAGTTCTTC
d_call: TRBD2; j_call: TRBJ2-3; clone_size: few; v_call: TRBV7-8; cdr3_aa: CASSQLAGGRNTQYF; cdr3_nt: TGTGCCAGCAGCCAACTAGCGGGGGGGCGAAATACGCAGTATTTT
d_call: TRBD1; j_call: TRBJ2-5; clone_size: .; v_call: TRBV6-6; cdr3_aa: CASGRQGVPQETQYF; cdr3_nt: TGTGCCAGCGGACGACAGGGTGTCCCCCAAGAGACCCAGTACTTC
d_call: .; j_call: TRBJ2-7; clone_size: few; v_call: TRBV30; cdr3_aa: CASTLGGTLAYEQYF; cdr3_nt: TGTGCCTCTACCCTAGGGGGTACTTTAGCCTACGAGCAGTACTTC
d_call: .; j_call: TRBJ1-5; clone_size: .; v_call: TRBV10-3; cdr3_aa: CAISEWGGNNNQPQHF; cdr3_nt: TGTGCCATCAGTGAGTGGGGGGGGAACAACAATCAGCCCCAGCATTTT
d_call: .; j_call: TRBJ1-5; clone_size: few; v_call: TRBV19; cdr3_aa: CASSIGTGWNQPQHF; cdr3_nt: TGTGCCAGTAGTATTGGAACAGGATGGAATCAGCCCCAGCATTTT
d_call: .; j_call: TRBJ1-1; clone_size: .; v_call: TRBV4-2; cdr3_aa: CASSQELMNTEAFF; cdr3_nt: TGTGCCAGCAGCCAAGAATTGATGAACACTGAAGCTTTCTTT
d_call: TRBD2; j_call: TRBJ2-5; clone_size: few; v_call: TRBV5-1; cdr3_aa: CASSNGIGSGGASHRETQYF; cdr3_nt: TGCGCCAGCAGCAATGGAATTGGTAGCGGGGGGGCCTCCCACCGGGAGACCCAGTACTTC
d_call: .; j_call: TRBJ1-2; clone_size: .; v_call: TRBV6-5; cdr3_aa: CASRYIQARNYGYTF; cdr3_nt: TGTGCCAGCAGATACATACAGGCCCGAAACTATGGCTACACCTTC
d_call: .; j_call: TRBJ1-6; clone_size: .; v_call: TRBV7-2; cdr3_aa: CASSQAGSSYNSPLHF; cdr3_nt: TGTGCCAGCAGCCAAGCAGGGAGCTCCTATAATTCACCCCTCCACTTT
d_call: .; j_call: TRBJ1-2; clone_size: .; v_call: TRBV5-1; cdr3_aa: CASSLSGRNGYTF; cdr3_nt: TGCGCCAGCAGCTTGAGCGGGAGGAATGGCTACACCTTC
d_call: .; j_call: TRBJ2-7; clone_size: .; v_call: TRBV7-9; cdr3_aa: CASSPRTDGPVGQYF; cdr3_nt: TGTGCCAGCAGCCCTCGGACAGATGGCCCTGTGGGGCAGTACTTC
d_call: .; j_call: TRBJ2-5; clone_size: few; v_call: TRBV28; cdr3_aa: CASSFFHQETQYF; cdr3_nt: TGTGCCAGCAGTTTTTTTCACCAAGAGACCCAGTACTTC
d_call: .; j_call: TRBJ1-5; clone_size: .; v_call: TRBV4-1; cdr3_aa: CASGPGSGPNQPQHF; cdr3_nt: TGCGCCAGCGGCCCAGGGAGCGGGCCCAATCAGCCCCAGCATTTT
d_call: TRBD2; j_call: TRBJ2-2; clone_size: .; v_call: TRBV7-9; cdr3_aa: CASSPPGLAMAGELFF; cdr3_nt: TGTGCCAGCAGCCCGCCGGGACTAGCTATGGCCGGGGAGCTGTTTTTT
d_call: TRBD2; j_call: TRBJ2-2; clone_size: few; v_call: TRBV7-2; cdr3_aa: CASSTGTTNTGELFF; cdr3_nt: TGTGCCAGCAGTACCGGGACTACGAACACCGGGGAGCTGTTTTTT
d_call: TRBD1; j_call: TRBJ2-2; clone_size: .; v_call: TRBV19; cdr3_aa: CASSSQGDGELFF; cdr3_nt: TGTGCCAGTAGTAGCCAGGGGGACGGGGAGCTGTTTTTT
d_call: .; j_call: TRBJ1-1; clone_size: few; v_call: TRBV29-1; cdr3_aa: CSVGGQWRNTEAFF; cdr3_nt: TGCAGCGTTGGAGGACAGTGGCGTAACACTGAAGCTTTCTTT
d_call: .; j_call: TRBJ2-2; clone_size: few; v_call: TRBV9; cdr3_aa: CASSVGGANTGELFF; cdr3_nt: TGTGCCAGCAGCGTAGGCGGAGCGAACACCGGGGAGCTGTTTTTT
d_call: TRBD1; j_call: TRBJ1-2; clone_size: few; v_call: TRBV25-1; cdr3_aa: CASSELGTGMGNGYTF; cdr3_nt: TGTGCCAGCAGTGAATTAGGGACAGGGATGGGAAATGGCTACACCTTC
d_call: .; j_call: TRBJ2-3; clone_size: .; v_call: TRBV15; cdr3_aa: CATSRPESPRTDTQYF; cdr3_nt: TGTGCCACCAGCCGACCAGAGTCTCCTCGCACAGATACGCAGTATTTT
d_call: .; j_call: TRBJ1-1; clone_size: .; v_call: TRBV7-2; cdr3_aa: CASSLDASPTEAFF; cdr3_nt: TGTGCCAGCAGCTTAGATGCGTCCCCCACTGAAGCTTTCTTT
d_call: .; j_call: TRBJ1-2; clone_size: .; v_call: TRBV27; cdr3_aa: CASSFRGARGYTF; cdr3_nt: TGTGCCAGCAGTTTTAGGGGGGCGAGGGGCTACACCTTC
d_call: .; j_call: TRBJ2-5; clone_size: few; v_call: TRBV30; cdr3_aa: CALEIASLETQYF; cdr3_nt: TGTGCCTTGGAAATTGCTAGCCTCGAGACCCAGTACTTC
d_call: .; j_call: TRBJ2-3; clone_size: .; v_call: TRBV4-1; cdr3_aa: CASSQDMSTTWDTQYF; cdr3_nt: TGCGCCAGCAGCCAAGACATGAGCACTACCTGGGATACGCAGTATTTT
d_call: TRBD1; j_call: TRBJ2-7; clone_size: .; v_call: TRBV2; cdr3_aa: CASGSRDRGAYEQYF; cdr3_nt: TGTGCCAGTGGCAGCCGGGACAGGGGAGCCTACGAGCAGTACTTC
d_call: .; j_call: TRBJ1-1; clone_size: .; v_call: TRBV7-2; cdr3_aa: CASSLAPGQTRAFF; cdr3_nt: TGTGCCAGCAGCTTAGCGCCAGGCCAGACCCGAGCTTTCTTT
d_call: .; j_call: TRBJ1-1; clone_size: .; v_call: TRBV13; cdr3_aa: CASSFPENTEAFF; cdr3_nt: TGTGCCAGCAGCTTCCCTGAGAACACTGAAGCTTTCTTT
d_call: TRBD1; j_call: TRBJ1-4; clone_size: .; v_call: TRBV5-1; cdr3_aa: CASRSYGQAGEKLFF; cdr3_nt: TGCGCCAGCAGATCGTACGGACAGGCCGGTGAAAAACTGTTTTTT
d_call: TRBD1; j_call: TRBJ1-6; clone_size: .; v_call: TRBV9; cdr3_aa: CASSPWDRGNSPLHF; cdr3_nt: TGTGCCAGCAGCCCATGGGACAGGGGAAATTCACCCCTCCACTTT
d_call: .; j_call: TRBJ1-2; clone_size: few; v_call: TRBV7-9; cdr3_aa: CASSLVGATGGYTF; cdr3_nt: TGTGCCAGCAGCTTAGTCGGGGCCACGGGCGGCTACACCTTC
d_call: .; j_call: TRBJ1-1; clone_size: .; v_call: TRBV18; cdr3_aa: CASSPPLGTEAFF; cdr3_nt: TGTGCCAGCTCCCCTCCATTGGGGACTGAAGCTTTCTTT
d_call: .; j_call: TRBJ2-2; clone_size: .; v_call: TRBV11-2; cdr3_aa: CASSLSHTGELFF; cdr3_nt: TGTGCCAGCAGCTTATCCCACACCGGGGAGCTGTTTTTT
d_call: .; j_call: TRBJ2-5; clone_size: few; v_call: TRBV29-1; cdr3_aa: CSVPGTWEETQYF; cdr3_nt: TGCAGCGTGCCCGGGACATGGGAAGAGACCCAGTACTTC
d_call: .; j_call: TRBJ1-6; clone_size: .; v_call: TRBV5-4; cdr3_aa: CASSLDASVSYNSPLHF; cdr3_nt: TGTGCCAGCAGCTTGGATGCCAGTGTCTCCTATAATTCACCCCTCCACTTT
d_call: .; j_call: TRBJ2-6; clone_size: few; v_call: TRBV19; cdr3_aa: CASSIIFPSSGANVLTF; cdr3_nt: TGTGCCAGTAGTATAATTTTCCCGAGCTCTGGGGCCAACGTCCTGACTTTC
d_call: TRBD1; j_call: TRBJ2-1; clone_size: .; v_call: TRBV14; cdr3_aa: CASSLWTGRIQGAEQFF; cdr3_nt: TGTGCCAGCAGCCTTTGGACAGGGAGGATTCAGGGGGCTGAGCAGTTCTTC
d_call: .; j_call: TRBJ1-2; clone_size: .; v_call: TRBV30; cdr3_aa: CAWISKGHRGYTF; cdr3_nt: TGTGCCTGGATTTCCAAAGGGCACAGGGGCTACACCTTC
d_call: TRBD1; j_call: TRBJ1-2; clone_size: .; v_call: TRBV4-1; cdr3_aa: CASSPGQGALEGYTF; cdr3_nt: TGCGCCAGCAGCCCGGGACAGGGGGCATTGGAAGGCTACACCTTC
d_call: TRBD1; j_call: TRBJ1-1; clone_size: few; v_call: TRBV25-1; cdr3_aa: CASSEFGDRPNTEAFF; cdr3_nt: TGTGCCAGCAGTGAATTTGGGGACAGACCGAACACTGAAGCTTTCTTT
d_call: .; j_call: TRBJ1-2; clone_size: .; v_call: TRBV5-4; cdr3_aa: CASRTRPGGYTF; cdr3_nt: TGTGCCAGCCGAACGCGCCCGGGGGGCTACACCTTC
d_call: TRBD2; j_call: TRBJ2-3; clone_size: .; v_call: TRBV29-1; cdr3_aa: CSVDGLAGFTDTQYF; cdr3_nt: TGCAGCGTTGACGGGCTAGCGGGTTTCACAGATACGCAGTATTTT